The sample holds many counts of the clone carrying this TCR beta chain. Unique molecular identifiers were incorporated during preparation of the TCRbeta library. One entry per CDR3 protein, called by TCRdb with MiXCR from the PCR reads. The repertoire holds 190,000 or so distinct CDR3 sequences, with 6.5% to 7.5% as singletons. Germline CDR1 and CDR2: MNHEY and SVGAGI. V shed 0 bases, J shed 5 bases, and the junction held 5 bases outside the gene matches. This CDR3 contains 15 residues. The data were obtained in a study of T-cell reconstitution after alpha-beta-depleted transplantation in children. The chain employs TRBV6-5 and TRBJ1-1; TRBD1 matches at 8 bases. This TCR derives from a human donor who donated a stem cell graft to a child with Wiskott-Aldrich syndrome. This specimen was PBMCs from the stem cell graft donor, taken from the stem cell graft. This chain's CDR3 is CASSYSQGAATEAFF. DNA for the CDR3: TGTGCCAGCAGTTACTCGCAGGGGGCTGCTACTGAAGCTTTCTTT.